The rows below give T cell receptor beta chains drawn from one sample of a study of T cell responses to AZD1222 COVID-19 vaccine. The table came from immunoSEQ multiplex PCR; TCRdb's copy has only in-frame clones and leaves some out. The table includes approximately 70,000 clones, 82% detected once. The sample here was peripheral blood, taken on day 0 of AZD1222 vaccination. The source of these receptors is an adult in good health. Each CDR3 is given without its conserved first and last residue.

j_call,v_call,cdr3_aa
TRBJ2-6,TRBV29-1,SVGESSGANVLT
TRBJ2-7,TRBV27,ATFRGSAQY
TRBJ2-1,TRBV7-6,ASSLDGGVYNEQF
TRBJ1-6,TRBV27,ASSSSFENSPLH
TRBJ2-1,TRBV28,ASSLLQAYNEQF
TRBJ2-1,TRBV11-2,ASSERLAGLDEQF
TRBJ1-2,TRBV7-2,ASSFTGTGSRVSYGYT
TRBJ2-7,TRBV15,ATSRDSDYEQY
TRBJ1-3,TRBV19,ASTQAGSSGNTIY
TRBJ1-6,TRBV7-9,ASSHGEATLH
TRBJ2-5,TRBV14,ASKLGGLETQY
TRBJ1-2,TRBV7-2,ASSLVVGYGYT
TRBJ2-7,TRBV6-6,ASSYLSGGFDEQY
TRBJ2-1,TRBV19,ASSPATVHNEQF
TRBJ2-5,TRBV29-1,SVATSGETQY
TRBJ1-3,TRBV5-1,ASSSGQGGDTIY
TRBJ1-2,TRBV6-5,ASSYSRIGGLGYT
TRBJ2-7,TRBV5-4,ASSLLQVSEQY
TRBJ1-5,TRBV28,ASRDRGYSNQPQH
TRBJ2-1,TRBV5-5,ASSFRAGGQSDEQF
TRBJ1-6,TRBV5-6,ASSSGTGSINSPLH
TRBJ1-5,TRBV6-5,ASSPGQGGQPQH
TRBJ2-7,TRBV28,ASSKQGELYEQY
TRBJ2-1,TRBV24-1,ATSEGLYNEQF
TRBJ2-1,TRBV7-9,ASSSRDSPYNEQF
TRBJ1-5,TRBV6-5,ASRVDRDSNQPQH
TRBJ1-1,TRBV25-1,ASVTQGNTEAF
TRBJ1-1,TRBV19,ASTSRLGTEAF
TRBJ1-1,TRBV11-3,ASSSGGAGRTEAF
TRBJ1-1,TRBV10-1,ASTRGDNTEAF
TRBJ2-3,TRBV6-2/TRBV6-3,ASSYPESGNLVATDTQY
TRBJ2-3,TRBV4-3,ASSQEGADTDTQY
TRBJ1-6,TRBV30,AWRDLRGSYNSPLH
TRBJ1-2,TRBV3-1/TRBV3-2,ASSRTGGNYGYT
TRBJ2-7,TRBV29-1,SVEVNRASYEQY
TRBJ1-2,TRBV11-2,ASSPHLQGGFYGYT
TRBJ1-3,TRBV5-4,ASSSRGYGNTIY
TRBJ2-2,TRBV12-3/TRBV12-4,ASKFRNTGELF
TRBJ1-1,TRBV29-1,SAQVVSGGTEAF
TRBJ2-7,TRBV6-5,ASTPPKGSSYEQY
TRBJ1-1,TRBV6-5,ASTMGGLAEAF
TRBJ1-1,TRBV4-2,ASSPTGALRTEAF
TRBJ1-5,TRBV7-8,ASSFNFDSNQPQH
TRBJ1-1,TRBV29-1,SVDAGRMNTEAF